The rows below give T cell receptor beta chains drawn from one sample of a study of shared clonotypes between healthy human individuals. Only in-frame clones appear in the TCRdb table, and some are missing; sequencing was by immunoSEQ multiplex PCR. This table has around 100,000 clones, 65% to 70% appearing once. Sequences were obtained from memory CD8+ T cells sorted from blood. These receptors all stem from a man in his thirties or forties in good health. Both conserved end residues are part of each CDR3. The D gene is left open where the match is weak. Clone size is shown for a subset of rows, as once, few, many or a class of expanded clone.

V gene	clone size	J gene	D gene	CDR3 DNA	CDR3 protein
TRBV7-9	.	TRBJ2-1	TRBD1	TGTGCCAGCAGCCGTGGAACAGGGGGGAATGAGCAGTTCTTC	CASSRGTGGNEQFF
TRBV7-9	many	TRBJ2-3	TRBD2	TGTGCCAGCAGCTCACTAGCGGGAGGGCCCTTTAGCACAGATACGCAGTATTTT	CASSSLAGGPFSTDTQYF
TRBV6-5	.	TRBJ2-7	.	TGTGCCACATCAGGGGTCGCCTACGAGCAGTACTTC	CATSGVAYEQYF
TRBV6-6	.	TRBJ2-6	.	TGTGCCAGTTCGTGGGCCAACGTCCTGACTTTC	CASSWANVLTF
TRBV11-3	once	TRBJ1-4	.	TGTGCCAGCAGCTTAGAACAGATAAATGAAAAACTGTTTTTT	CASSLEQINEKLFF
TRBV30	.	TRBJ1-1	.	TGTGCCTGGCAGACAGGGAACACTGAAGCTTTCTTT	CAWQTGNTEAFF
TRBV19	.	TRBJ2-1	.	TGTGCCAGTAGTATAAGGAGTAGCGAAGAGCAGTTCTTC	CASSIRSSEEQFF
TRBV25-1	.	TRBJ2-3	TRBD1	TGTGCCAGCAGTCCGACAGGGGGTTGGTCAGATACGCAGTATTTT	CASSPTGGWSDTQYF
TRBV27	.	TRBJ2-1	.	TGTGCCAGCAGACCCGGAGTAGCGTACAATGAGCAGTTCTTC	CASRPGVAYNEQFF
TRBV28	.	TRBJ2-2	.	TGTGCCAGCAGGAGGGGTGGCACCGGGGAGCTGTTTTTT	CASRRGGTGELFF
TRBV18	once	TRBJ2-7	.	TGTGCCAGCTCACCACCGCTGACAGGAGTCTCTACCGAGCAGTACTTC	CASSPPLTGVSTEQYF
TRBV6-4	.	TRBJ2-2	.	TGTGCCAGCAGTGGGGGGAGCACCGGGGAGCTGTTTTTT	CASSGGSTGELFF
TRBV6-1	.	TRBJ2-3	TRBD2	TGTGCCAGCACTAGCGGGAGGGCCACAGATACGCAGTATTTT	CASTSGRATDTQYF
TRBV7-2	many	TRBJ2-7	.	TGTGCCAGCAGCTTACACAGGGATTACTACGAGCAGTACTTC	CASSLHRDYYEQYF
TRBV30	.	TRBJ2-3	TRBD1	TGTGCCTGGGCCACAGGGGATAGCACAGATACGCAGTATTTT	CAWATGDSTDTQYF
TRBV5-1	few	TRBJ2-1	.	TGCGCCAGCAGCCCTAGGTTGAATGAGCAGTTCTTC	CASSPRLNEQFF
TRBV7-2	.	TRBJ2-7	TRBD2	TGTGCCAGCAGCTTAGGGGGCGGGAGCGAGCAGTACTTC	CASSLGGGSEQYF
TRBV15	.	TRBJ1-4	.	TGTGCCACCAGCAGAGTGGGCCTAGGGGGAAATGAAAAACTGTTTTTT	CATSRVGLGGNEKLFF
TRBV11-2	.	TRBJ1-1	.	TGTGCCAGCAGCTTACTAGACAGCAAAAACACTGAAGCTTTCTTT	CASSLLDSKNTEAFF
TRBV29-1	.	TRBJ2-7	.	TGCAGCGTTGATGGAGGGACCAAAAGCTACGAGCAGTACTTC	CSVDGGTKSYEQYF
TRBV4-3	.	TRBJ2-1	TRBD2	TGCGCCAGCAGCCAAGATCATGGTAGCGGGAGTTCGGCTGAGCAGTTCTTC	CASSQDHGSGSSAEQFF
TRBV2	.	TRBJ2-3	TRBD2	TGTGCCAGCAGTTACACGGGGTCGGGACTAGCGGACACAGATACGCAGTATTTT	CASSYTGSGLADTDTQYF
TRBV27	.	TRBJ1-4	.	TGTGCCAGCAGTTTGCGGCAGAGAAATGAAAAACTGTTTTTT	CASSLRQRNEKLFF
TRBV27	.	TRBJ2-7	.	TGTGCCAGCAGTTTGGGGTCGGATTCCTACGAGCAGTACTTC	CASSLGSDSYEQYF
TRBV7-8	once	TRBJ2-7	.	TGTGCCAGCAGCTCCGGGACTGGTCACGAGCAGTACTTC	CASSSGTGHEQYF
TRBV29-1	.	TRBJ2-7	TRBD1	TGCAGCGTTTCTGACAGGGACCACGAGCAGTACTTC	CSVSDRDHEQYF
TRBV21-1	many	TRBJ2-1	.	TGTGCCAGCAGGGTAGGTCACGATGAGCAGTTCTTC	CASRVGHDEQFF
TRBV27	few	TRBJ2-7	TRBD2	TGTGCCAGCAGGCGACTAGCGGGAGGTTCCTACGAGCAGTACTTC	CASRRLAGGSYEQYF
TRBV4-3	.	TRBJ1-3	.	TGCGCCAGCAGCCAAATTCTGGAGCTCTCTGGAAACACCATATATTTT	CASSQILELSGNTIYF
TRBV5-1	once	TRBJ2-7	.	TGCGCCAGCAGCTTGCTTGGGGAAACCTACGAGCAGTACTTC	CASSLLGETYEQYF